This TCR beta chain was sequenced in a study of blood T cells in healthy people across ages. Then a second PCR, running roughly 6 to 12 cycles, was carried out with a sample-barcoded 5' primer and a J-beta primer mix. MiXCR, run by TCRdb on the 5' RACE reads, gives a single entry per CDR3 protein. The table records roughly 800,000 distinct CDR3 sequences, roughly 24% of them present only once. From germline, CDR1 is SSHAT and CDR2 FNYEAQ (reference sequence). The CDR3 is made up of 15 amino acids. This clonotype has a handful of counts. Germline is not matched at one junction end, which may reflect a read error. The sample was also linked to a second study, of T cells of mothers and their children.

This receptor was obtained from a boy aged 5-17 years in good health. V gene TRBV7-7 combines with J gene TRBJ2-1; 12 nucleotides agree with TRBD2. Sequencing was performed on blood. As DNA, the CDR3 is TGTGCTAGCAGCAAGGGACTAGCGGGTGGGGATGAGCAGTTCTTC. Residues: CASSKGLAGGDEQFF.